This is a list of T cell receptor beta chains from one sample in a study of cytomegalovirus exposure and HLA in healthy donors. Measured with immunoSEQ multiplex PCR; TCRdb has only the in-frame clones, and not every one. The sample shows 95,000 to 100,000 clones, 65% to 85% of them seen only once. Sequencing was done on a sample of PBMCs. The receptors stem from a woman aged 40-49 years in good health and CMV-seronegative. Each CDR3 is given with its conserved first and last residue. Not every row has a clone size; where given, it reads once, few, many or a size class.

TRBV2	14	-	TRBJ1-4	CASSVQGLGEKLFF
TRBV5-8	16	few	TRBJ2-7	CASSLGWTAEIYEQYF
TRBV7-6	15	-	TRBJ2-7	CASSLEQGASYEQYF
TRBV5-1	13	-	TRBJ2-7	CASSLEGGWEQYF
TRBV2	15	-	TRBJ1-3	CASSEGAGSGNTIYF
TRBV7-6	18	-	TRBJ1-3	CASSLKAARQGVGNTIYF
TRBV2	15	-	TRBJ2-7	CASRKILADAYEQYF
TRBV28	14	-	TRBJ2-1	CASTGTLAYNEQFF
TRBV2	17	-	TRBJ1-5	CASSEKSGDRGNQPQHF
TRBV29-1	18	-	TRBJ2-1	CSVDRVQGGLAGVYEQFF
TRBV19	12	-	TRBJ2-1	CASSIGGDEQFF
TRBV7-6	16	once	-	CASSLASGTSEYEQYF
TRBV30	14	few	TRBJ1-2	CAWSVPPGGYGYTF
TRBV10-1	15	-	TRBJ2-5	CASSESTVYPETQYF
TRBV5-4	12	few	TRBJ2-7	CASSLDQYEQYF
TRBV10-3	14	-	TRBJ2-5	CAISESTNQETQYF
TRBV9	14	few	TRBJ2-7	CASSATSGAYEQYF
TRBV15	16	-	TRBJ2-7	CATSSHRQGMVYEQYF
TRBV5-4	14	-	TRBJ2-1	CASSGASEGDEQFF
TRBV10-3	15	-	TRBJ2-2	CAISRDRQDTGELFF
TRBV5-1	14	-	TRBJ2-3	CASSLGDITDTQYF
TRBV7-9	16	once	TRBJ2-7	CSSSLGNWYSSYEQYF
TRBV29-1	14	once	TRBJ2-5	CSVYTGDSQETQYF
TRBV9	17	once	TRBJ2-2	CASSPRTSGFNTGELFF
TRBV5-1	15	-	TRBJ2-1	CASSLIPRAYNEQFF
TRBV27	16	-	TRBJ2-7	CASSTSGNRWSYEQYF
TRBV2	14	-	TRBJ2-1	CATTRRGGFDEQFF
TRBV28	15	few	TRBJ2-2	CASSFGGARIGELFF
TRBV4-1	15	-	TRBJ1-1	CASSQGDRGLAEAFF
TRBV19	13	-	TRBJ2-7	CASSGLAGDEQYF
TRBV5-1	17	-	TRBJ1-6	CASSLGGGDGSNSPLHF